This TCR beta chain came from a study of T cell responses to AZD1222 COVID-19 vaccine. This table comes from immunoSEQ multiplex PCR, and its TCRdb copy is limited to in-frame clones, with some not included. The data hold some 120,000 clones, with 70% to 90% observed a single time. General study points: Spike-specific TCR depth and breadth grew after two AZD1222 doses. Close to half of spike-specific TCRs reportedly recognize unmutated variant regions. Without day 14 samples, only post-peak T cell repertoires were studied. At baseline, seropositivity was found in only five or six AZD1222 recipients.

Turning to this clone: The antigen is not known.

The length of the CDR3 is 15 residues. The V end was cut by 6 bases, the J end by 2 bases, with 17 bases between. The V gene's germline CDR1 is SGHVS and CDR2 FQNEAQ. The V gene is TRBV7-8, the J gene TRBJ2-7, with D perhaps TRBD2 (6 bases). Material: peripheral blood, obtained on day 0 of AZD1222 vaccination. This TCR was sampled from an adult in good health. The CDR3 sequence: CASSFHRDLAYEQYF. Here the CDR3 DNA reads TGTGCCAGCAGTTTCCACCGGGACTTAGCCTACGAGCAGTACTTC.